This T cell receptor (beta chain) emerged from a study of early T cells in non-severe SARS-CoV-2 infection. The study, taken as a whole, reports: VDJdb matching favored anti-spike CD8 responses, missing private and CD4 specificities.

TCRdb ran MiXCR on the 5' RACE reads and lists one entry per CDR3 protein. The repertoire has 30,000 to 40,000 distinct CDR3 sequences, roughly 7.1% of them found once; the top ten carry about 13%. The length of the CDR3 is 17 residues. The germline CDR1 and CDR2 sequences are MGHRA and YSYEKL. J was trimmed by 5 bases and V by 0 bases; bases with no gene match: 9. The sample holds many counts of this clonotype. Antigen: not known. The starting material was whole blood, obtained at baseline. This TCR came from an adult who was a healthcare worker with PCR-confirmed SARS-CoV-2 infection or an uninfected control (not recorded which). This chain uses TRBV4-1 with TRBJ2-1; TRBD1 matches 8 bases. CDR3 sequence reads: CASSQDGGGTGDNEQFF. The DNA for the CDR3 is TGCGCCAGCAGCCAAGATGGGGGCGGGACAGGTGACAATGAGCAGTTCTTC.